Below, 25 T cell receptor beta chains from the same sample are listed, as sequenced in a study of blood T cell repertoires in COVID-19. Clones were sequenced by immunoSEQ multiplex PCR, and TCRdb holds only the in-frame ones, with some missing. Among some 140,000 clones, roughly 71% were seen once, and the ten largest hold around a fifth. Specimen: peripheral blood. The receptors shown here come from an elderly man with acute or convalescent COVID-19.

The chain joins TRBV4-1 to TRBJ2-5, with D perhaps TRBD1 (6 bases). V was clipped by 0 bases and J by 7 bases, with 12 bases between them. The CDR3 has 14 amino acids. The germline V gene encodes CDR1 MGHRA and CDR2 YSYEKL. In nucleotides, the CDR3 is TGCGCCAGCAGCCAAGAACCGGTAGGGGGGACCCAGTACTTC. This gives the protein CASSQEPVGGTQYF.

This sequence joins TRBV15 and TRBJ1-2; 9 positions agree with TRBD1. After removal of 8 bases from V and 8 bases from J, the junction contained 15 bases not matched to a gene. CDR1 is LNHNV and CDR2 is YYDKDF in the germline V gene (reference sequence). The CDR3 sequence is 15 residues long. CDR3 sequence: CATGYGRDRVRGYTF. CDR3 DNA sequence: TGTGCCACCGGTTACGGCAGGGACAGGGTGCGCGGCTACACCTTC.

The CDR3 DNA follows: TGTGCCAGCAGTGGACAGGGGCGCAATGAGCAGTTCTTC. This codes for CASSGQGRNEQFF. The rearrangement links TRBV2 to TRBJ2-1; 8 positions agree with TRBD1. The CDR3 runs 13 residues. The V gene's germline CDR1 is SNHLY and CDR2 FYNNEI. Trimming took 4 bases from V and 6 from J; bases not matched to a gene: 2.

This clone was counted a few times. V gene TRBV12-3 or TRBV12-4 combines with J gene TRBJ2-5; no definite D call. V was cut by 6 bases and J by 3 bases, with 11 bases left in between. This CDR3 is 13 amino acids long. The CDR3 spells CASSGDPKETQYF. The CDR3 region has the DNA TGTGCCAGCAGCGGAGACCCGAAAGAGACCCAGTACTTC.

The chain joins TRBV28 to TRBJ2-7; D is possibly TRBD1 (5 bases). The CDR3 runs to 13 residues. The V gene lost 2 bases and the J gene lost 1 base, with 6 bases spanning the gap. The germline V gene encodes CDR1 MDHEN and CDR2 SYDVKM. The CDR3 loop is CASSLRQSYEQYF. CDR3 nucleotides: TGTGCCAGCAGTTTACGACAGTCCTACGAGCAGTACTTC.

J is TRBJ1-1 and V is TRBV4-2, with D unresolved. The CDR3 is 15 residues long. V gave up 0 bases and J gave up 0 bases, with 8 bases separating them. CDR1 is LGHNA and CDR2 is YNFKEQ in the germline V gene. The CDR3, as DNA: TGTGCCAGCAGCCAAGATTTCACGGTGAACACTGAAGCTTTCTTT. Amino acids: CASSQDFTVNTEAFF.

The gene calls are TRBV6-6 and TRBJ2-7; the match to TRBD1 covers 8 bases. The CDR3 has 15 amino acids. The germline V gene has CDR1 MNHNY and CDR2 SVGAGI (reference sequence). V was clipped by 2 bases and J by 3 bases; unmatched bases: 6. The CDR3 coding sequence is TGTGCCAGCAGTTACCCAGGACAGGGTAACTACGAGCAGTACTTC. Translating gives CASSYPGQGNYEQYF.

This clone appeared once. The chain has TRBV30 and TRBJ1-4; tentatively, D is TRBD1 (6 bases). CDR1 is GTSNPN, CDR2 SVGIG, per germline (reference sequence). The length of the CDR3 is 16 residues. V lost 2 bases and J lost 7, with 20 bases in between. CDR3 sequence reads: CAWSLAGTSRIEKLFF. The DNA of the CDR3 is TGTGCCTGGAGTCTCGCCGGGACATCCAGGATTGAAAAACTGTTTTTT.

The chain joins TRBV28 to TRBJ2-3; 7 bases line up with TRBD2. V dropped 2 bases and J dropped 5; count of bases not matched to a gene: 13. The CDR3 sequence is 17 residues long. Germline lookup yields CDR1 MDHEN and CDR2 SYDVKM. CDR3 coding DNA: TGTGCCAGCAGTTTAGGGTGGTCAGGGAGGGGTATAGATACGCAGTATTTT. As protein: CASSLGWSGRGIDTQYF.

This chain connects TRBV6-1 to TRBJ1-5, with D hard to call. Germline loops: CDR1 MNHNS, CDR2 SASEGT. The CDR3 is 13 amino acids. V was clipped by 1 base and J by 3 bases, with 4 bases between them. The CDR3 region is CASSEGNNQPQHF. The DNA for the CDR3 is TGTGCCAGCAGTGAAGGTAACAATCAGCCCCAGCATTTT.

The chain is built from TRBV29-1 and TRBJ2-7; 7 bases are a match to TRBD1. This CDR3 contains 13 residues. The J segment lost 6 bases and the V segment lost 4 bases, leaving 9 bases of the junction unmatched. Germline lookup yields CDR1 SQVTM and CDR2 ANQGSEA. CDR3 in amino acids: CSVARVQGFEQYF. CDR3 sequence (DNA): TGCAGCGTTGCGCGGGTACAGGGGTTCGAGCAGTACTTC.

The chain combines TRBV12-3 or TRBV12-4 with TRBJ1-1, with 7 positions matching TRBD1. The CDR3 spans 12 residues. After removal of 6 bases from V and 5 bases from J, the junction contained 3 bases not matched to a gene. The CDR3 spells CASSPQGTEAFF. CDR3 nucleotide sequence: TGTGCCAGCAGCCCACAGGGGACTGAAGCTTTCTTT.

The genes are TRBV9 and TRBJ2-5; 12 bases align to TRBD2. V lost 0 bases to trimming and J lost 4 bases; unmatched junction nucleotides: 10. This CDR3 is 18 amino acids long. Germline CDR1 SGDLS, CDR2 YYNGEE. CDR3 residues: CASSVGASGGARGETQYF. CDR3 DNA: TGTGCCAGCAGCGTAGGTGCTAGCGGGGGGGCCCGAGGAGAGACCCAGTACTTC.

This chain links TRBV2 with TRBJ2-5, with a weak D call TRBD1 (6 bases). CDR3 length equals 16 residues. Germline CDR1 reads SNHLY; CDR2 reads FYNNEI. V lost 2 bases and J 4 bases, leaving 17 bases between the germline ends. The CDR3 sequence is CASSEFVGAFTETQYF. The DNA for the CDR3 is TGTGCCAGCAGTGAATTCGTGGGGGCATTCACAGAGACCCAGTACTTC. The entire variable domain, with the rest obtained from reference TRBV2 and TRBJ2-5, is as follows: EPEVTQTPSHQVTQMGQEVILRCVPISNHLYFYWYRQILGQKVEFLVSFYNNEISEKSEIFDDQFSVERPDGSNFTLKIRSTKLEDSAMYFCASSEFVGAFTETQYFGPGTRLLVL.

This chain connects TRBV6-2 or TRBV6-3 to TRBJ1-2; a possible D gene is TRBD1 (5 bases). This CDR3 is 16 amino acids long. The V end was cut by 5 bases, the J end by 0 bases, with 16 bases between. Looked up from germline, CDR1 is MNHEY and CDR2 is SVGEGT. The CDR3 DNA reads TGTGCCAGCAGTCGCGGACGGGACTACTCTAACTATGGCTACACCTTC. Protein sequence: CASSRGRDYSNYGYTF.

The chain is built from TRBV9 and TRBJ1-3; tentatively, D is TRBD1 (5 bases). The CDR3 length is 17 residues. The germline gives CDR1 SGDLS, CDR2 YYNGEE. V dropped 1 base and J dropped 0 bases, with 14 bases sitting between them. The CDR3 DNA follows: TGTGCCAGCAGCGTATACCAAGGACATTACTCTGGAAACACCATATATTTT. It is translated as CASSVYQGHYSGNTIYF.

The gene calls are TRBV11-3 and TRBJ1-5; 8 nucleotides match TRBD1. CDR3 size: 18 residues. Trimming cost V 0 bases and J 2 bases; bases outside gene matches: 9. CDR1 and CDR2 from the germline V gene are SGHNT and YENEEA. The CDR3 nucleotides read TGTGCCAGCAGCTTAGAACCATCGCCGGACAGGGGCAATCAGCCCCAGCATTTT. Amino acid sequence: CASSLEPSPDRGNQPQHF.

The rearrangement uses TRBV5-1 and TRBJ1-2; tentatively, D is TRBD1 (5 bases). This CDR3 has 14 residues. CDR1 and CDR2 (germline): SGHRS, YFSETQ. Trimming removed 3 bases from V and 8 bases from J, with 17 bases in between. CDR3 coding DNA: TGCGCCAGCAGCTCCGACGGGGGAGCGATGGGCTACACCTTC. It codes for CASSSDGGAMGYTF.

The chain combines TRBV6-5 with TRBJ1-2; 7 bases align to TRBD1. V dropped 7 bases and J dropped 0; count of bases not matched to a gene: 8. This CDR3 region has 15 residues. Germline V gives CDR1 MNHEY, CDR2 SVGAGI. Here the CDR3 DNA reads TGTGCCAGCACCATCCCAGGGACAGCTAACTATGGCTACACCTTC. It yields the protein CASTIPGTANYGYTF.

This rearrangement joins TRBV3-1 (or the pseudogene TRBV3-2) to TRBJ1-5, with 8 bases fitting TRBD1. The CDR3 is 14 residues long. The V segment lost 3 bases and the J segment 2 bases; nucleotides outside the gene matches: 0. CDR1 and CDR2 from the germline V gene are LGHDT and YNNKEL (reference sequence). The CDR3 sequence is CASSQTGGNQPQHF. The CDR3 DNA reads TGTGCCAGCAGCCAGACAGGGGGCAATCAGCCCCAGCATTTT.

A note on this clone: At one boundary the junction diverges from the germline segment, which might be a read error. The V gene is TRBV7-7, the J gene TRBJ2-7; TRBD2 agrees at 14 bases. The CDR3 sequence is 15 residues long. The V gene's germline CDR1 is SSHAT and CDR2 FNYEAQ (reference sequence). CDR3 in DNA: TGTGCTAGCAGCTTGACTAGCGGGGGGGCCAACGAGCAGTACTTC. Residues: CASSLTSGGANEQYF. Full variable domain (missing parts from reference TRBV7-7 and TRBJ2-7): GAGVSQSPRYKVTKRGQDVTLRCDPISSHATLYWYQQALGQGPEFLTYFNYEAQPDKSGLPSDRFSAERPEGSISTLTIQRTEQRDSAMYRCASSLTSGGANEQYFGPGTRLTVT.

The rearrangement links TRBV28 to TRBJ2-7, with TRBD2 matching 10 bases. V shed 10 bases and J 2 bases; nucleotides not matched to a gene: 8. There are 14 residues in the CDR3. Germline V gene sequence: CDR1 MDHEN, CDR2 SYDVKM. The CDR3 DNA is TGTGCCACCCTAGGACTAGCGGACGCCTACGAGCAGTACTTC. Encoded protein: CATLGLADAYEQYF.

A remark on this clone: Mismatch with germline at one junction end may stem from a read error. The chain employs TRBV19 and TRBJ1-5; D unresolved. CDR1 and CDR2 (germline): LNHDA, SQIVND (reference sequence). The CDR3 totals 12 residues. The CDR3 protein is CATSEGNQPQHF. The CDR3 region has the DNA TGTGCCACTAGTGAGGGTAATCAGCCCCAGCATTTT.

DNA for the CDR3: TGTGCCAGCAGCCCGACGCGAGCGACTGAAGCTTTCTTT. Amino acid sequence: CASSPTRATEAFF. This sequence joins TRBV11-2 and TRBJ1-1; no clear D gene. Between the trimmed V and J ends, which lost 5 bases and 5 bases, there was a span of 12 bases. CDR3 length: 13 residues. The germline CDR1 and CDR2 sequences are SGHAT and FQNNGV.

This clone was seen many times. V is TRBV7-2 and J is TRBJ2-3, with TRBD2 identical over 12 bases. Germline V gives CDR1 SGHTA, CDR2 FQGNSA. J lost 7 bases, V lost 5 bases, and 13 bases had no gene match. This CDR3 is 17 amino acids long. DNA for the CDR3: TGTGCCAGCAGCCCTATCTCTAGCGGGGGGGCCGGGAATACGCAGTATTTT. It translates to CASSPISSGGAGNTQYF.